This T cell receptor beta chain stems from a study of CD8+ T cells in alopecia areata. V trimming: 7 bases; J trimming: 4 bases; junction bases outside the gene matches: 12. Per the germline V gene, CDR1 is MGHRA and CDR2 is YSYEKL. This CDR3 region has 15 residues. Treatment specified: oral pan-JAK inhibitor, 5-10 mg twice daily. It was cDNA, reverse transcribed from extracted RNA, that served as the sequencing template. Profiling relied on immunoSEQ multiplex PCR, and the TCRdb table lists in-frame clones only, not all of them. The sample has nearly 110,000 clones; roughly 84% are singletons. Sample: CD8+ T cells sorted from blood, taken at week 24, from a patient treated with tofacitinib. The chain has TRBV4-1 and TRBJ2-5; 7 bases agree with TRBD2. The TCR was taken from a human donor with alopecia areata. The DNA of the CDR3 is TGCGCCAGCAAGGGATCCACTAGCGCATCAGAGACCCAGTACTTC. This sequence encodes CASKGSTSASETQYF.